The 25 T cell receptor beta chains reported below all come from one sample, sequenced in a study of low-dose radiotherapy and immunotherapy resistance in tumors. Priming of first-strand cDNA relied on TRAV- and TRBV-specific primers (covering alpha and beta chains). Amplification of TCRs used a constant-region primer and V-primer adapter for approximately 19 PCR cycles. TCRdb re-called the reads through MiXCR, storing one row per CDR3 protein. The sample contains around 60,000 distinct CDR3 sequences, around 23% of which appear only once. Time point given: after trial treatment. Treatment specified: LDRT plus nivolumab, ipilimumab, low-dose cyclophosphamide and aspirin (RACIN trial). Source: PBMCs, taken after low-dose radiotherapy plus immunotherapy. All receptors come from a male donor with prostate cancer.

This clonotype came up a few times. The chain links TRBV30 to TRBJ1-1; TRBD1 might be the D (5 bases). CDR3 length: 15 amino acids. Germline lookup yields CDR1 GTSNPN and CDR2 SVGIG (reference sequence). V lost 3 bases and J 4 bases, leaving 18 bases between the germline ends. The CDR3 DNA sequence: TGTGCCTGGAGCGCCGACTGGGGCGGGTTCACTGAAGCTTTCTTT. Translated, it gives CAWSADWGGFTEAFF. The whole variable domain, remainder taken from reference TRBV30 and TRBJ1-1, is SQTIHQWPATLVQPVGSPLSLECTVEGTSNPNLYWYRQAAGRGLQLLFYSVGIGQISSEVPQNLSASRPQDRQFILSSKKLLLSDSGFYLCAWSADWGGFTEAFFGQGTRLTVV.

This clonotype was counted at least ten times. The chain uses TRBV9 and TRBJ1-1, with TRBD1 matching 7 bases. The length of the CDR3 is 15 residues. The junction had 7 bases not matched to a gene; V was cut back by 4 bases and J by 1 base. Germline loops: CDR1 SGDLS, CDR2 YYNGEE. The CDR3 bases are TGTGCCAGCAGCACGATGGGACAGTCGAACACTGAAGCTTTCTTT. It encodes CASSTMGQSNTEAFF.

This clonotype was detected ten times or more. The gene calls are TRBV7-2 and TRBJ2-5; D perhaps matches TRBD1 (5 bases). V was trimmed by 3 bases and J by 5 bases, leaving 13 bases between them. The CDR3 loop spans 14 amino acids. Germline V gives CDR1 SGHTA, CDR2 FQGNSA. In DNA, the CDR3 is TGTGCCAGCAGCTTTACAGGCCCTGGGGAGACCCAGTACTTC. Protein product: CASSFTGPGETQYF.

The rearrangement uses TRBV18 and TRBJ2-7; D gene ambiguous. V lost 1 base to trimming and J lost 3 bases, with 10 bases between them. The CDR3 consists of 14 residues. The germline V gene has CDR1 KGHSH and CDR2 LQKENI. CDR3 loop: CASSPRMVLYEQYF. CDR3 DNA sequence: TGTGCCAGCTCACCACGAATGGTTCTCTACGAGCAGTACTTC.

This clonotype was seen at least ten times. The chain combines TRBV18 with TRBJ2-7; 9 bases map to TRBD1. CDR1 is KGHSH, CDR2 LQKENI, per germline. The V and J ends lost 2 bases and 5 bases, in that order; junction bases with no gene match: 13. The CDR3 extends over 17 amino acids. The chain's CDR3 is CASSPWDPGTGRHEQYF. CDR3 sequence (DNA): TGTGCCAGCTCACCATGGGATCCCGGGACAGGGCGGCACGAGCAGTACTTC.

Ten or more counts support this clonotype. The V and J genes are TRBV6-1 and TRBJ2-3; the D gene is possibly TRBD1 (5 bases). V lost 7 bases to trimming and J lost 2 bases, with 13 bases between them. The CDR3 contains 14 residues. Germline assignment: CDR1 MNHNS and CDR2 SASEGT. The CDR3 DNA is TGTGCCAGCACCAGGGCCCAAATCACAGATACGCAGTATTTT. Residues: CASTRAQITDTQYF.

A word on this clonotype: This likely reflects a read error, since a far larger clone is one base away. V and J are TRBV13 and TRBJ2-5, with TRBD2 matching 16 bases. V was pared by 3 bases and J by 9 bases, with 16 bases of the junction left unmatched. The CDR3 totals 19 residues. Germline CDR1 and CDR2: PRHDT and FYEKMQ (reference sequence). The CDR3 loop is CASSFERGTSGGGSGAQYF. DNA for the CDR3: TGTGCCAGCAGCTTCGAACGCGGGACTAGCGGGGGGGGCTCAGGGGCCCAGTACTTC.

V is TRBV7-2 and J is TRBJ2-2; D is unclear. There are 14 residues in the CDR3. V lost 3 bases and J lost 2, with 7 bases in between. Germline V gives CDR1 SGHTA, CDR2 FQGNSA. CDR3 DNA: TGTGCCAGCAGCTTCGGTGTTAACACCGGGGAGCTGTTTTTT. This encodes CASSFGVNTGELFF. Based on the CDR3 plus reference TRBV7-2 and TRBJ2-2, the full variable domain is GAGVSQSPSNKVTEKGKDVELRCDPISGHTALYWYRQSLGQGLEFLIYFQGNSAPDKSGLPSDRFSAERTGGSVSTLTIQRTQQEDSAVYLCASSFGVNTGELFFGEGSRLTVL.

This chain's CDR3 is CASANPWQEKLFF. CDR3 nucleotides: TGTGCCAGCGCCAATCCCTGGCAGGAGAAACTGTTTTTT. This chain joins TRBV6-8 and TRBJ1-4; no clear D gene. This CDR3 contains 13 residues. Germline-derived CDR1 and CDR2 are MNHGY and SAAAGT. V lost 8 bases and J 11 bases, leaving 18 bases between the germline ends.

This chain uses TRBV3-1 with TRBJ1-1, with a possible D match to TRBD1 (5 bases). The CDR3 loop spans 13 amino acids. Trimming left V 4 bases short and J 0 bases short, with 6 bases between. Germline V gene sequence: CDR1 LGHDT, CDR2 YNNKEL (reference sequence). The CDR3 reads CASSRQMNTEAFF. CDR3 bases: TGTGCCAGCAGCCGACAGATGAACACTGAAGCTTTCTTT.

Many counts were recorded for this clonotype. An end of the junction differs from the germline gene, which may be a read error. V gene TRBV7-7 combines with J gene TRBJ1-5; D is unclear. From germline, CDR1 is SSHAT and CDR2 FNYEAQ (reference sequence). This CDR3 comprises 14 residues. CDR3 region: CASSFSLLNQPQHF. Written as DNA, the CDR3 is TGTGCTAGCAGCTTTAGTTTACTCAATCAGCCCCAGCATTTT.

The V gene is TRBV2, the J gene TRBJ2-2; TRBD2 agrees at 7 bases. The germline V gene encodes CDR1 SNHLY and CDR2 FYNNEI. V lost 1 base to trimming and J lost 4 bases; unmatched junction nucleotides: 3. This CDR3 comprises 15 residues. CDR3 region: CASSEGLAVTGELFF. The CDR3 DNA is TGTGCCAGCAGTGAAGGGCTAGCGGTCACCGGGGAGCTGTTTTTT.

The rearrangement links TRBV6-5 to TRBJ2-4; D not certain. Germline CDR1 reads MNHEY; CDR2 reads SVGAGI. V was cut by 0 bases and J by 7 bases, with 7 bases left in between. The CDR3 length is 13 residues. The CDR3: CASSYSARNIQYF. Here the CDR3 DNA reads TGTGCCAGCAGTTACTCGGCCAGGAACATTCAGTACTTC.

In this sample, this clonotype turned up many times. The genes are TRBV25-1 and TRBJ2-1; D remains ambiguous. V shed 3 bases and J shed 7 bases, with 4 bases lying between them. Germline assignment: CDR1 MGHDK and CDR2 SYGVNS. The CDR3 runs to 11 residues. The CDR3 spells CASSDLNEQFF. CDR3 in DNA: TGTGCCAGCAGTGATTTAAATGAGCAGTTCTTC.

This chain links TRBV7-9 with TRBJ2-3, with 13 bases identical to TRBD2. The CDR3 is 17 residues long. V shed 8 bases, J shed 7 bases, and the junction held 15 bases outside the gene matches. Germline CDR1 is SEHNR and CDR2 is FQNEAQ (reference sequence). CDR3 in DNA: TGTGCCAGCTCCGACCTCCAGGCGACTAGCGGGGGGAATACGCAGTATTTT. Its protein product is CASSDLQATSGGNTQYF.

For this clonotype: This likely reflects a read error, since a far larger clone is one base away. V is TRBV26 and J is TRBJ2-5; the table's D call, TRBD2, has no DNA check behind it. TRBV26 is deemed a pseudogene. The CDR3 has 12 amino acids. This chain's CDR3 is CASSPPSQQFHF. The CDR3 bases are TGTGCCAGCAGTCCTCCCAGCCAACAATTCCACTTC.

This clonotype was seen at least ten times. V usage is TRBV20-1 and J usage is TRBJ2-3; TRBD1 aligns across 7 bases. Germline V gives CDR1 DFQATT, CDR2 SNEGSKA (reference sequence). Trimming at V came to 5 bases and at J to 0 bases, leaving 5 bases not matched to a gene. The CDR3 sequence is 14 residues long. CDR3 loop: CSAEGAASTDTQYF. As DNA, the CDR3 is TGCAGTGCTGAGGGGGCAGCTAGCACAGATACGCAGTATTTT.

In this sample, this clonotype turned up many times. This sequence joins TRBV7-8 and TRBJ2-7, with 8 bases lining up with TRBD2. CDR1 is SGHVS and CDR2 is FQNEAQ in the germline V gene. There are 15 residues in the CDR3. With V trimmed by 5 bases and J by 0 bases, 6 bases remained unmatched. Here the CDR3 DNA reads TGTGCCAGCAGCGGGGTCAGCGGGAGCTCCTACGAGCAGTACTTC. Encoded protein: CASSGVSGSSYEQYF.

This clonotype was observed many times. V is TRBV25-1 and J is TRBJ1-4; D is perhaps TRBD1 (6 bases). The CDR3 consists of 14 residues. Trimming removed 2 bases at V and 6 bases at J, with 10 bases between. Germline assignment: CDR1 MGHDK and CDR2 SYGVNS. In DNA, the CDR3 is TGTGCCAGCAGTGAAACAGGGACCCATGAAAAACTGTTTTTT. Protein sequence: CASSETGTHEKLFF.

This clonotype was counted many times. In DNA, the CDR3 is TGTGCCACCAGTCGCCGGGGGGGACACAATGAGCAGTTCTTC. Its protein product is CATSRRGGHNEQFF. The rearrangement uses TRBV24-1 and TRBJ2-1; TRBD2 matches 8 bases. The CDR3 covers 14 residues. V lost 6 bases, J lost 5 bases, and 5 bases stayed unmatched. From germline, CDR1 is KGHDR and CDR2 SFDVKD.

This clonotype was seen repeatedly, ten times or more. The chain has TRBV15 and TRBJ2-7; weak D call: TRBD2 (6 bases). Germline CDR1 and CDR2: LNHNV and YYDKDF (reference sequence). The CDR3 length is 16 residues. V was shortened by 0 bases and J by 3 bases, with 15 bases between the two germline ends. CDR3 sequence (DNA): TGTGCCACCAGCAGAGATCAAGACCGGGGGATCTACGAGCAGTACTTC. Translated, it gives CATSRDQDRGIYEQYF.

This clonotype showed up many times. This chain's CDR3 is CASSIDLYTTGELFF. CDR3 DNA sequence: TGTGCCAGTAGTATAGATCTTTACACGACCGGGGAGCTGTTTTTT. The rearrangement uses TRBV19 and TRBJ2-2; no reliable D call. Trimming pared 0 bases from V and 5 bases from J, leaving 10 bases between. The CDR3 is 15 amino acids. CDR1 and CDR2 (germline): LNHDA, SQIVND (reference sequence).

This clonotype was counted many times. The chain combines TRBV15 with TRBJ2-7; TRBD1 matches at 8 bases. In germline, CDR1 is LNHNV, CDR2 YYDKDF (reference sequence). This CDR3 contains 15 residues. The ends lost 3 bases at V and 5 bases at J; junction bases unmatched: 9. This chain's CDR3 is CATSRLQGDEHEQYF. The CDR3 nucleotides are TGTGCCACCAGCAGGTTACAGGGGGACGAACACGAGCAGTACTTC.

This clonotype was picked up many times. The chain couples TRBV15 to TRBJ2-1; possibly TRBD1 for D (5 bases). The V end was cut by 2 bases, the J end by 6 bases, with 20 bases between. The CDR3 runs 17 residues. The germline gives CDR1 LNHNV, CDR2 YYDKDF (reference sequence). CDR3 DNA sequence: TGTGCCACCAGCAGAATGAATTCGTACGGCAGGGCCAATGAGCAGTTCTTC. Translation: CATSRMNSYGRANEQFF.

This clonotype was recorded at least ten times. The chain is built from TRBV12-3 or TRBV12-4 and TRBJ1-3; 7 bases agree with TRBD1. V lost 3 bases and J lost 1; bases outside the gene matches: 9. This CDR3 is built from 17 residues. The CDR3 region is CASSFGGRGQSGNTIYF. CDR3 in DNA: TGTGCCAGCAGTTTTGGGGGGAGGGGGCAGTCTGGAAACACCATATATTTT.